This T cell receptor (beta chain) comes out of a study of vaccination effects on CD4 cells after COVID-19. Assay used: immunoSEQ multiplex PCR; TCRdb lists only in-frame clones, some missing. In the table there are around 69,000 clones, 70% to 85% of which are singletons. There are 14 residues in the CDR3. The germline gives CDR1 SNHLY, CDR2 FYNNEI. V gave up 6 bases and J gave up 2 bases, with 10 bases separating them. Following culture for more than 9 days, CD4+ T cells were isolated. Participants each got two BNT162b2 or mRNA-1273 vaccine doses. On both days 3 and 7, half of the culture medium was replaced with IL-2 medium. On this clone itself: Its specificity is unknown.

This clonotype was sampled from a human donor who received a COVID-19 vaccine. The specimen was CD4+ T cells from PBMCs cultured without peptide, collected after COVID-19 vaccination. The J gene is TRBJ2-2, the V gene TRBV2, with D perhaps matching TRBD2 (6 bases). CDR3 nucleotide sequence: TGTGCCAGCAGCCGGGACTTTAACACCGGGGAGCTGTTTTTT. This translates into CASSRDFNTGELFF.